Reported below is one TCR beta chain. The sample is drawn from a study of blood T cell repertoires in COVID-19. On the study more broadly: Material from acute and convalescent COVID-19 was sourced from the United States, Italy and Spain.

Two negative PCRs, clearance, or symptom resolution were required of recovered Cohort 3 donors. TCRdb keeps only in-frame clones here, not all; method: immunoSEQ multiplex PCR. Here the sample spans roughly 150,000 clones, around 84% being singletons. CDR1 MNHEY and CDR2 SVGAGI come from the germline V gene. The V gene lost 5 bases and the J gene lost 2 bases, with 16 bases spanning the gap. CDR3 size: 15 residues. The chain couples TRBV6-5 to TRBJ2-7, with D possibly being TRBD1 (6 bases). Material for sequencing was PBMCs or T cells enriched from blood (not recorded which). The receptor's source is a woman aged 50 to 65 who had recovered from COVID-19. CDR3 DNA sequence: TGTGCCAGCAGTCTTACAGGGTCCGGAACCTACGAGCAGTACTTC. Translation gives CASSLTGSGTYEQYF.